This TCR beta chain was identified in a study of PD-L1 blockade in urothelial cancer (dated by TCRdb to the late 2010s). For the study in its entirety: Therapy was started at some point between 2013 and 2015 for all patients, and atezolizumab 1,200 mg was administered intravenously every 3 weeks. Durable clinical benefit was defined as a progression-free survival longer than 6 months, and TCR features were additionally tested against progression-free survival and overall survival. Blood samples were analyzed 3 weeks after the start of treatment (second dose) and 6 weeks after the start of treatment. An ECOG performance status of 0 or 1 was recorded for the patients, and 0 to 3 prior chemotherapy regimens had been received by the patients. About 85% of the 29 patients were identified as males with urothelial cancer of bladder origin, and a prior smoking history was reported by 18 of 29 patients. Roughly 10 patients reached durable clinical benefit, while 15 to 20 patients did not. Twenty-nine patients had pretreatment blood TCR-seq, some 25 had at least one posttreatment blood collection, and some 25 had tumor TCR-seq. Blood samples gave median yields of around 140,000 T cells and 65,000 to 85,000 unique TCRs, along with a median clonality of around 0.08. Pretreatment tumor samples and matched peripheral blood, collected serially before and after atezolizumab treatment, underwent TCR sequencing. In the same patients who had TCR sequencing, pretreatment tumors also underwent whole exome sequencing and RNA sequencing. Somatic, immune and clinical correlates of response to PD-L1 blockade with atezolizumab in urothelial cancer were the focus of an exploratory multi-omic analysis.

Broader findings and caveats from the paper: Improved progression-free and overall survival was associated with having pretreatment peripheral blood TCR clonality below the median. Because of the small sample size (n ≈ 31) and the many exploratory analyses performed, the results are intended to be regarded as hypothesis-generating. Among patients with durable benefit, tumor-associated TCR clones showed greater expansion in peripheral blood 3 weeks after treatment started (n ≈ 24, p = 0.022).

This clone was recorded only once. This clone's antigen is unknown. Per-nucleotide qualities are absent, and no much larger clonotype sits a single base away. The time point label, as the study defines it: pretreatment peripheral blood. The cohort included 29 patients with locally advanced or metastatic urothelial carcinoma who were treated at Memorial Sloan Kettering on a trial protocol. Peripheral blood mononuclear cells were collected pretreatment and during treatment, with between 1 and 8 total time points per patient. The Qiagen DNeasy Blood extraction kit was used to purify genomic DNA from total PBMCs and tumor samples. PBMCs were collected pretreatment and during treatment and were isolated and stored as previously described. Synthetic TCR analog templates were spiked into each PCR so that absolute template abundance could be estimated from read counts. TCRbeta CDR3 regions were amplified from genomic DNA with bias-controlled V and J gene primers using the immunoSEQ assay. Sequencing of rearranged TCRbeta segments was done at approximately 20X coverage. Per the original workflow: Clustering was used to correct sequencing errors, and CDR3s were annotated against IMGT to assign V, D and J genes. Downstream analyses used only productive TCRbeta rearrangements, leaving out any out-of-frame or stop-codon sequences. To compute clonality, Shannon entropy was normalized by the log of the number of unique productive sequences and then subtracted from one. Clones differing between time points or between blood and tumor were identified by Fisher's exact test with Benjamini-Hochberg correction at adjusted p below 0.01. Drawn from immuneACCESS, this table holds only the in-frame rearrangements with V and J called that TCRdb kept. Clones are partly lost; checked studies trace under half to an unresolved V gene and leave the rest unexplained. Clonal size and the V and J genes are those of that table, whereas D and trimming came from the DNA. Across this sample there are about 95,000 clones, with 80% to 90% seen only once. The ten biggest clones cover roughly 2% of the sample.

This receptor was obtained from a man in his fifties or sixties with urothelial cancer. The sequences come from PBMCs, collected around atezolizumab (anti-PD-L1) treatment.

CDR3 protein: CASTQRQGNSYEQYF. The bases are TGTGCCAGCACCCAGAGACAGGGAAACTCCTACGAGCAGTACTTC. The sequence is built from TRBV6-1 and TRBJ2-7, with 7 bases matching TRBD1. From the cysteine up to the phenylalanine, the CDR3 has a length of 15 residues. Only the CDR3 DNA is retained, 45 bases long and in frame from the first base. The junction shows trimming of 7 bases on V and 0 bases on J, and the gene matches do not reach 9 bases of it. The germline V gene yields MNHNS for CDR1 and SASEGT for CDR2.